A selection of T cell receptor beta chains follows, all from one sample in a study of blood T cell repertoires in COVID-19. The protocol was immunoSEQ multiplex PCR, while the TCRdb copy is restricted to in-frame clones and leaves out a portion. The sample records approximately 69,000 clones, over 80% being singletons. Sequenced: peripheral blood. Receptors originate from a woman aged 55-75 years with acute or convalescent COVID-19. Each CDR3 is given with its conserved first and last residue. Each record gives: clone size, D gene, CDR3 length, J gene, V gene, CDR3 protein, CDR3 DNA. D genes are given only for firm matches. Size is stated for part of the rows, as once, few or many counts, or as a class when the clone is expanded.

abundance: -
d_gene: -
len: 13
j_gene: TRBJ2-1
v_gene: TRBV30
CDR3aa: CAWSRGIYNEQFF
CDR3nt: TGTGCCTGGAGTCGAGGGATCTACAATGAGCAGTTCTTC

abundance: -
d_gene: TRBD1
len: 16
j_gene: TRBJ1-5
v_gene: TRBV7-2
CDR3aa: CASSWGQAPFLEPQHF
CDR3nt: TGTGCCAGCAGCTGGGGACAGGCACCTTTCCTGGAGCCCCAGCATTTT

abundance: -
d_gene: TRBD1
len: 17
j_gene: TRBJ1-1
v_gene: TRBV7-9
CDR3aa: CASSLRTGTSKNTEAFF
CDR3nt: TGTGCCAGCAGCTTGCGGACAGGGACTTCTAAGAACACTGAAGCTTTCTTT

abundance: -
d_gene: -
len: 15
j_gene: TRBJ1-6
v_gene: TRBV27
CDR3aa: CASSPRDSYNSPLHF
CDR3nt: TGTGCCAGCAGTCCCAGGGATTCCTATAATTCACCCCTCCACTTT

abundance: -
d_gene: -
len: 12
j_gene: TRBJ1-2
v_gene: TRBV5-4
CDR3aa: CASSRDNYGYTF
CDR3nt: TGTGCCAGCAGCAGGGACAATTATGGCTACACCTTC

abundance: -
d_gene: -
len: 13
j_gene: TRBJ2-1
v_gene: TRBV7-9
CDR3aa: CASSPGPSNEQFF
CDR3nt: TGTGCCAGCAGCCCTGGCCCGTCCAATGAGCAGTTCTTC

abundance: -
d_gene: -
len: 13
j_gene: TRBJ2-7
v_gene: TRBV5-8
CDR3aa: CASSFQGAYEQYF
CDR3nt: TGTGCCAGCAGCTTCCAGGGCGCCTACGAGCAGTACTTC

abundance: few
d_gene: -
len: 13
j_gene: TRBJ1-2
v_gene: TRBV5-1
CDR3aa: CASRLQGGYGYTF
CDR3nt: TGCGCCAGCAGGCTCCAGGGAGGATATGGCTACACCTTC

abundance: once
d_gene: TRBD1
len: 15
j_gene: TRBJ1-2
v_gene: TRBV5-1
CDR3aa: CASSTGQGSNYGYTF
CDR3nt: TGCGCCAGCAGCACCGGACAGGGGTCTAACTATGGCTACACCTTC

abundance: -
d_gene: TRBD1
len: 18
j_gene: TRBJ1-2
v_gene: TRBV7-2
CDR3aa: CASSLRPGGSLQSEGYTF
CDR3nt: TGTGCCAGCAGCTTACGACCAGGGGGCTCGCTTCAGTCGGAGGGCTACACCTTC

abundance: -
d_gene: -
len: 14
j_gene: TRBJ1-2
v_gene: TRBV18
CDR3aa: CASSQAITNYGYTF
CDR3nt: TGTGCCAGCTCACAAGCGATTACTAACTATGGCTACACCTTC

abundance: -
d_gene: -
len: 16
j_gene: TRBJ1-2
v_gene: TRBV3-1/TRBV3-2
CDR3aa: CASSEARTRGNYGYTF
CDR3nt: TGTGCCAGCAGCGAAGCGAGAACCAGGGGTAACTATGGCTACACCTTC

abundance: -
d_gene: TRBD1
len: 16
j_gene: TRBJ1-4
v_gene: TRBV5-8
CDR3aa: CASSFGTGATNEKLFF
CDR3nt: TGTGCCAGCAGCTTCGGGACAGGGGCAACTAATGAAAAACTGTTTTTT

abundance: -
d_gene: -
len: 18
j_gene: TRBJ2-1
v_gene: TRBV27
CDR3aa: CASSLFIGGRSSYNEQFF
CDR3nt: TGTGCCAGCAGTTTATTTATCGGGGGGCGAAGCTCCTACAATGAGCAGTTCTTC

abundance: -
d_gene: -
len: 15
j_gene: TRBJ2-1
v_gene: TRBV4-2
CDR3aa: CASSQEGSSYNEQFF
CDR3nt: TGTGCCAGCAGCCAAGAGGGGAGCTCCTACAATGAGCAGTTCTTC

abundance: -
d_gene: TRBD1
len: 14
j_gene: TRBJ2-5
v_gene: TRBV6-6
CDR3aa: CASNRQGLQETQYF
CDR3nt: TGTGCCAGCAATCGACAGGGGCTGCAAGAGACCCAGTACTTC

abundance: -
d_gene: TRBD2
len: 17
j_gene: TRBJ2-5
v_gene: TRBV4-2
CDR3aa: CASSQDQTGGADGTQYF
CDR3nt: TGTGCCAGCAGCCAAGATCAAACGGGAGGGGCGGACGGGACCCAGTACTTC

abundance: -
d_gene: TRBD1
len: 16
j_gene: TRBJ1-1
v_gene: TRBV6-2/TRBV6-3
CDR3aa: CASSYSGTGESRGAFF
CDR3nt: TGTGCCAGCAGTTACTCCGGCACAGGGGAAAGCCGAGGAGCTTTCTTT

abundance: -
d_gene: -
len: 15
j_gene: TRBJ1-1
v_gene: TRBV28
CDR3aa: CASSLRLRISTEAFF
CDR3nt: TGTGCCAGCAGTTTGAGGTTGAGGATCAGTACTGAAGCTTTCTTT

abundance: -
d_gene: TRBD1
len: 15
j_gene: TRBJ2-7
v_gene: TRBV30
CDR3aa: CAWGTGTARSYEQYF
CDR3nt: TGTGCCTGGGGGACCGGGACAGCACGCTCCTACGAGCAGTACTTC

abundance: -
d_gene: TRBD1
len: 14
j_gene: TRBJ1-5
v_gene: TRBV10-3
CDR3aa: CAISPTGNNQPQHF
CDR3nt: TGTGCCATCAGCCCGACAGGGAATAATCAGCCCCAGCATTTT

abundance: -
d_gene: TRBD1
len: 16
j_gene: TRBJ1-5
v_gene: TRBV19
CDR3aa: CASQGAGSYSNQPQHF
CDR3nt: TGTGCCAGCCAGGGGGCAGGAAGCTATAGCAATCAGCCCCAGCATTTT

abundance: -
d_gene: -
len: 12
j_gene: TRBJ1-5
v_gene: TRBV28
CDR3aa: CASSLRGQPQHF
CDR3nt: TGTGCCAGCAGTTTACGAGGTCAGCCCCAGCATTTT

abundance: -
d_gene: TRBD1
len: 14
j_gene: TRBJ2-7
v_gene: TRBV5-4
CDR3aa: CASSLAGGGYEQYF
CDR3nt: TGTGCCAGCAGCTTGGCAGGGGGCGGCTACGAGCAGTACTTC

abundance: -
d_gene: -
len: 13
j_gene: TRBJ2-1
v_gene: TRBV13
CDR3aa: CASSSPSDNEQFF
CDR3nt: TGTGCCAGCAGCTCCCCTTCAGACAATGAGCAGTTCTTC

abundance: few
d_gene: TRBD1
len: 15
j_gene: TRBJ2-7
v_gene: TRBV2
CDR3aa: CASSEKAGGNYEQYF
CDR3nt: TGTGCCAGCAGTGAAAAGGCAGGGGGCAACTACGAGCAGTACTTC